Shown below are 23 T cell receptor beta chains from a single sample sequenced in a study of cytomegalovirus exposure and HLA in healthy donors. A multiplex PCR was run with 60 Vbeta primers and 13 Jbeta primers. Clones were sequenced by immunoSEQ multiplex PCR, and TCRdb holds only the in-frame ones, with some missing. The sample includes over 55,000 clones. Input material: PBMCs. Source of these receptors: a boy aged 5-17 years in good health and CMV-seronegative.

J is TRBJ2-3 and V is TRBV30, with 11 bases fitting TRBD1. CDR3 length equals 15 residues. Germline values: CDR1 GTSNPN, CDR2 SVGIG (reference sequence). The CDR3 DNA reads TGTGGGGGGACAGGGGGAGGGATAACCACAGATACGCAGTATTTT. Translation: CGGTGGGITTDTQYF.

This chain connects TRBV5-1 to TRBJ2-5; D might be TRBD1 (5 bases). The end of the DNA fits TRBJ2-7 better, so the J call may be wrong. CDR1 is SGHRS and CDR2 is YFSETQ in the germline V gene. CDR3 length equals 16 residues. The CDR3 loop reads CASSSEDQGNSYEQYF. The CDR3, as DNA: TGCGCCAGCAGCTCCGAAGATCAGGGTAATTCCTACGAGCAGTACTTC.

The chain recombines TRBV12-5 with TRBJ1-1, with 8 positions matching TRBD1. This CDR3 has 15 residues. Germline CDR1 is LGHNT and CDR2 is FRNRAP. V was pared by 1 base and J by 1 base, with 2 bases of the junction left unmatched. Here the CDR3 reads CASGLGGTGNTEAFF. CDR3 bases: TGTGCTAGTGGTTTGGGGGGGACAGGGAACACTGAAGCTTTCTTT.

V is TRBV12-5 and J is TRBJ1-1; 8 positions agree with TRBD1. V shed 5 bases, J shed 1 base, and the junction held 3 bases outside the gene matches. CDR3 length equals 14 residues. CDR1 is LGHNT, CDR2 FRNRAP, per germline. CDR3 sequence (DNA): TGTGCTAGTGGTCCCCAGGGGGCGAACACTGAAGCTTTCTTT. This encodes CASGPQGANTEAFF.

DNA for the CDR3: TGTGCCAGCAGCTTGAAGTCCGCTAGCCGCTCCTACAATGAGCAGTTCTTC. Protein: CASSLKSASRSYNEQFF. The chain employs TRBV9 and TRBJ2-1, with a tentative D call TRBD2 (5 bases). The V end lost 4 bases, the J end lost 0 bases, and 17 bases lay between the germline ends. The V gene's germline CDR1 is SGDLS and CDR2 YYNGEE. This CDR3 has 17 residues.

The chain recombines TRBV5-4 with TRBJ2-2, with 8 bases identical to TRBD2. This CDR3 is built from 17 residues. Unmatched junction bases numbered 11, after V lost 0 bases and J lost 7 bases. Germline lookup yields CDR1 SGHNT and CDR2 YYREEE (reference sequence). DNA for the CDR3: TGTGCCAGCAGCTTGGAGTGGCGGGGGGCGGCAAGCGGGGAGCTGTTTTTT. Translation: CASSLEWRGAASGELFF. The whole variable domain, filled in from reference TRBV5-4 and TRBJ2-2, reads ETGVTQSPTHLIKTRGQQVTLRCSSQSGHNTVSWYQQALGQGPQFIFQYYREEENGRGNFPPRFSGLQFPNYSSELNVNALELDDSALYLCASSLEWRGAASGELFFGEGSRLTVL.

This chain joins TRBV7-3 and TRBJ1-3, with D hard to call. CDR3 length: 15 residues. V was trimmed by 3 bases and J by 0 bases, leaving 9 bases between them. Germline V gives CDR1 SGHTA, CDR2 FQGTGA. CDR3 amino acids: CASSLGGSSGNTIYF. The CDR3 DNA follows: TGTGCCAGCAGCTTGGGAGGAAGCTCTGGAAACACCATATATTTT.

V is TRBV19 and J is TRBJ1-5; maybe TRBD1 (6 bases). V lost 6 bases and J 7 bases, leaving 16 bases between the germline ends. The CDR3 is 14 residues long. The germline gives CDR1 LNHDA, CDR2 SQIVND (reference sequence). In DNA form, the CDR3 reads TGTGCCAGTAGGGGAACAGGGCCTTCCCAGCCCCAGCATTTT. Protein sequence: CASRGTGPSQPQHF.

CDR3 residues: CASSFYAGSPAGYTEAFF. DNA for the CDR3: TGTGCCAGCAGCTTCTATGCAGGATCTCCCGCGGGGTACACTGAAGCTTTCTTT. The V call is TRBV5-6, the J call TRBJ1-1; D gene ambiguous. Trimming took 2 bases from V and 3 from J, leaving 23 bases between them. CDR1 and CDR2 from the germline V gene are SGHDT and YYEEEE. This CDR3 is 18 amino acids long.

The chain couples TRBV27 to TRBJ2-3, with TRBD2 identical over 7 bases. The CDR3 covers 16 residues. CDR1 MNHEY and CDR2 SMNVEV come from the germline V gene (reference sequence). With 6 bases clipped from V and 5 bases from J, the junction kept 14 bases outside the gene matches. CDR3 region: CASSPPGREVGDTQYF. CDR3 DNA: TGTGCCAGCAGCCCCCCGGGCCGGGAGGTGGGAGATACGCAGTATTTT.

V usage is TRBV6-1 and J usage is TRBJ1-2; D gene uncertain. CDR3 length: 12 residues. The germline V and J ends were trimmed by 2 bases and 5 bases, with 6 bases remaining between them. Per germline, CDR1 MNHNS and CDR2 SASEGT. The DNA of the CDR3 is TGTGCCAGCAGTGAACGAGGGTATGGCTACACCTTC. Translating gives CASSERGYGYTF.

The chain links TRBV6-1 to TRBJ2-2, with TRBD1 identical over 7 bases. The CDR3 covers 14 residues. Germline V CDR1 and CDR2: MNHNS, SASEGT. Losses at the gene ends were 7 bases for V and 2 bases for J; bases not matched to a gene: 4. CDR3 sequence: CASIGQVNTGELFF. CDR3 sequence (DNA): TGTGCCAGCATCGGACAGGTCAACACCGGGGAGCTGTTTTTT.

The V gene is TRBV27, the J gene TRBJ1-1; D is possibly TRBD1 (5 bases). Trimming took off 3 bases at V and 6 bases at J, with 8 bases between the two ends. This CDR3 is 12 amino acids long. The germline V gene has CDR1 MNHEY and CDR2 SMNVEV (reference sequence). In DNA form, the CDR3 reads TGTGCCAGCAGTTTGGTAGGGGCTGAAGCTTTCTTT. Protein sequence: CASSLVGAEAFF.

The rearrangement uses TRBV9 and TRBJ2-7, with D tentatively TRBD2 (7 bases). V dropped 0 bases and J dropped 6 bases, with 13 bases sitting between them. CDR1 and CDR2 from the germline V gene are SGDLS and YYNGEE. The CDR3 length is 14 residues. The CDR3 DNA is TGTGCCAGCAGCGTAGGGGGGAGGGGGTCCGAGCAGTACTTC. Encoded protein: CASSVGGRGSEQYF.

The gene calls are TRBV5-1 and TRBJ2-3; unclear D gene. The CDR3 extends over 14 amino acids. V lost 4 bases and J 2 bases, leaving 11 bases between the germline ends. Germline assignment: CDR1 SGHRS and CDR2 YFSETQ. CDR3 loop: CASSELSTTDTQYF. CDR3 DNA: TGCGCCAGCAGCGAACTCTCCACCACAGATACGCAGTATTTT.

V usage is TRBV7-9 and J usage is TRBJ1-1; D might be TRBD1 (6 bases). V lost 5 bases to trimming and J lost 4 bases, with 11 bases between them. This CDR3 has 13 amino acids. Germline CDR1 is SEHNR and CDR2 is FQNEAQ (reference sequence). This CDR3 is CASSLGQPTEAFF. The CDR3 coding sequence is TGTGCCAGCAGCCTCGGACAGCCCACTGAAGCTTTCTTT. Looking up the rest from reference TRBV7-9 and TRBJ1-1 gives the full variable domain: DTGVSQNPRHKITKRGQNVTFRCDPISEHNRLYWYRQTLGQGPEFLTYFQNEAQLEKSRLLSDRFSAERPKGSFSTLEIQRTEQGDSAMYLCASSLGQPTEAFFGQGTRLTVV.

This chain uses TRBV6-5 with TRBJ1-1, with D possibly TRBD1 on 6 matching bases. Germline V gene lookup returns CDR1 MNHEY and CDR2 SVGAGI. This CDR3 contains 14 residues. Trimming took off 5 bases at V and 0 bases at J, with 10 bases between the two ends. Here the CDR3 reads CASSTGQLNTEAFF. In DNA, the CDR3 is TGTGCCAGCAGTACCGGACAGCTGAACACTGAAGCTTTCTTT.

The rearrangement uses TRBV5-4 and TRBJ2-5; D not resolved. Looked up from germline, CDR1 is SGHNT and CDR2 is YYREEE (reference sequence). Trimming pared 1 base from V and 3 bases from J, leaving 4 bases between. The CDR3 runs to 12 residues. The CDR3 nucleotides are TGTGCCAGCAGCTTGCCAAAAGAGACCCAGTACTTC. Its translation: CASSLPKETQYF.

The rearrangement joins TRBV9 to TRBJ2-3; a weak D match, TRBD2 (6 bases). The V and J ends lost 6 bases and 5 bases respectively, with 19 bases between them. The CDR3 runs to 15 residues. Looked up from germline, CDR1 is SGDLS and CDR2 is YYNGEE. CDR3 sequence reads: CASTSGGATLDTQYF. The DNA of the CDR3 is TGTGCCAGCACTTCCGGAGGGGCCACTTTAGATACGCAGTATTTT. The full variable domain, its missing parts supplied by reference TRBV9 and TRBJ2-3, is DSGVTQTPKHLITATGQRVTLRCSPRSGDLSVYWYQQSLDQGLQFLIQYYNGEERAKGNILERFSAQQFPDLHSELNLSSLELGDSALYFCASTSGGATLDTQYFGPGTRLTVL.

The rearrangement uses TRBV20-1 and TRBJ2-5; D is perhaps TRBD2 (5 bases). The CDR3 consists of 10 residues. Germline V gene sequence: CDR1 DFQATT, CDR2 SNEGSKA (reference sequence). The CDR3 DNA follows: TGCTACGGGGTAACTGAGACCCAGTACTTC. This translates into CYGVTETQYF.

The chain employs TRBV19 and TRBJ2-1, with D tentatively TRBD2 (5 bases). The length of the CDR3 is 15 residues. Trimming pared 7 bases from V and 5 bases from J, leaving 18 bases between. Germline V gene data show CDR1 as LNHDA and CDR2 as SQIVND (reference sequence). CDR3 DNA: TGTGCCAGTACCCCGGGGAGCGGAGCGAACAATGAGCAGTTCTTC. It specifies CASTPGSGANNEQFF. Looking up the rest from reference TRBV19 and TRBJ2-1 gives the full variable domain: DGGITQSPKYLFRKEGQNVTLSCEQNLNHDAMYWYRQDPGQGLRLIYYSQIVNDFQKGDIAEGYSVSREKKESFPLTVTSAQKNPTAFYLCASTPGSGANNEQFFGPGTRLTVL.

The chain couples TRBV30 to TRBJ1-2; D is possibly TRBD1 (5 bases). The length of the CDR3 is 12 residues. CDR1 is GTSNPN and CDR2 is SVGIG in the germline V gene (reference sequence). The V and J ends lost 4 bases and 1 base respectively, with 7 bases between them. CDR3 DNA sequence: TGTGCCTGGACTGACAGTAACTATGGCTACACCTTC. It translates to CAWTDSNYGYTF.

The chain has TRBV4-1 and TRBJ1-5; D uncertain. The germline V gene has CDR1 MGHRA and CDR2 YSYEKL. Trimming shortened V by 3 bases and J by 0 bases, and 12 bases separated the two germline ends. There are 16 residues in the CDR3. The CDR3 DNA sequence: TGCGCCAGCAGCCAGGCTGGGCAATATAGCAATCAGCCCCAGCATTTT. Protein sequence: CASSQAGQYSNQPQHF.